Below, 15 T cell receptor beta chains from the same sample are listed, as sequenced in a study of blood T cell repertoires in COVID-19 (dated by TCRdb to the early 2020s). The library came from the immunoSEQ multiplex PCR assay. The immuneACCESS repertoire file appears here via TCRdb, limited to in-frame rearrangements. These files lack a portion of the clones; in checked studies, under half of the deficit traces to unresolved V genes, and the cause of the others is not known. The sample table shows 150,000 to 200,000 clones, and 70% to 90% are seen once. In total, the top ten clones hold over 9.5% of the sample. The sample comprised peripheral blood. These receptors all stem from a human donor with active or convalescent COVID-19. The donor label of this sample is uncertain.

The chain recombines TRBV7-2 with TRBJ2-2; 11 positions match TRBD2. The trim removed 4 bases at V and 4 bases at J, leaving 2 bases unmatched. This CDR3 spans 15 amino acids. Germline V CDR1 and CDR2: SGHTA, FQGNSA. The CDR3 nucleotides are TGTGCCAGCAGCTCCGGGACTAGCGGCACCGGGGAGCTGTTTTTT. This encodes CASSSGTSGTGELFF.

The J gene is TRBJ2-1, the V gene TRBV9; perhaps TRBD2 as D (5 bases). Germline V CDR1 and CDR2: SGDLS, YYNGEE. Trimming removed 0 bases at V and 8 bases at J, with 30 bases between. This CDR3 has 20 amino acids. The CDR3 is CASSVASDGDLAPYNDEQFF. The CDR3 DNA is TGTGCCAGCAGCGTAGCTTCCGACGGGGATCTGGCCCCTTACAATGATGAGCAGTTCTTC.

A remark on this clone: The junction departs from germline at one end; a sequencing error may be responsible. V gene TRBV7-6 combines with J gene TRBJ2-1; TRBD2 aligns across 9 bases. This CDR3 spans 17 amino acids. Germline CDR1 SGHVS, CDR2 FNYEAQ. The CDR3 sequence is CVSSLAGAGVYYNEQFF. Here the CDR3 DNA reads TGTGTCAGCAGCTTAGCGGGAGCGGGGGTCTACTACAATGAGCAGTTCTTC.

The V gene is TRBV5-1, the J gene TRBJ2-5; 10 bases agree with TRBD2. This CDR3 contains 15 residues. J lost 0 bases, V lost 4 bases, and 3 bases had no gene match. Germline CDR1 and CDR2: SGHRS and YFSETQ. The CDR3, as DNA: TGCGCCAGCAGCATTAGCGGGAGGTACCAAGAGACCCAGTACTTC. Its protein is CASSISGRYQETQYF. Filled out from reference TRBV5-1 and TRBJ2-5, the complete variable domain reads KAGVTQTPRYLIKTRGQQVTLSCSPISGHRSVSWYQQTPGQGLQFLFEYFSETQRNKGNFPGRFSGRQFSNSRSEMNVSTLELGDSALYLCASSISGRYQETQYFGPGTRLLVL.

This clone was detected only a few times. The genes are TRBV7-6 and TRBJ1-2, with D maybe TRBD1 (5 bases). The CDR3 is made up of 17 amino acids. Germline loops: CDR1 SGHVS, CDR2 FNYEAQ. The V end lost 6 bases, the J end lost 3 bases, and 23 bases lay between the germline ends. The CDR3 DNA reads as TGTGCCAGCAGGGATAGAACCGGGACTGATAAGCACTATGGCTACACCTTC. It encodes CASRDRTGTDKHYGYTF.

The chain is built from TRBV13 and TRBJ2-1; 7 nucleotides line up with TRBD2. The CDR3 spans 14 residues. Germline trimming cut 4 bases from V and 10 bases from J; bases unmatched to any gene: 10. Germline lookup yields CDR1 PRHDT and CDR2 FYEKMQ (reference sequence). CDR3 nucleotide sequence: TGTGCCAGCAGCTCGTCCGGCGGGAGCAGGGAGCAGTTCTTC. As protein: CASSSSGGSREQFF.

The chain links TRBV18 to TRBJ2-1; TRBD2 aligns across 13 bases. Germline V gene lookup returns CDR1 KGHSH and CDR2 LQKENI. This CDR3 region has 15 residues. V trimming: 5 bases; J trimming: 4 bases; junction bases outside the gene matches: 2. The CDR3 coding sequence is TGTGCCAGCTCAACGGGACTAGCGGGGTACAATGAGCAGTTCTTC. This gives the protein CASSTGLAGYNEQFF.

The chain recombines TRBV18 with TRBJ2-7; 7 bases fit TRBD1. Trimming took 3 bases from V and 5 from J; bases not matched to a gene: 4. The CDR3 spans 13 residues. The germline V gene has CDR1 KGHSH and CDR2 LQKENI. The DNA for the CDR3 is TGTGCCAGCTCACCGTCACAGGGGAACGAGCAGTACTTC. It is translated as CASSPSQGNEQYF.

The rearrangement joins TRBV5-1 to TRBJ1-1; TRBD1 is a possible D gene (5 bases). V shed 0 bases and J shed 5 bases, with 11 bases lying between them. The germline CDR1 and CDR2 sequences are SGHRS and YFSETQ. The length of the CDR3 is 14 residues. The DNA for the CDR3 is TGCGCCAGCAGCTTGGAAGCAGGGAGGACTGAAGCTTTCTTT. Encoded protein: CASSLEAGRTEAFF.

The chain carries TRBV7-9 and TRBJ1-1; the D is unclear. Germline loops: CDR1 SEHNR, CDR2 FQNEAQ (reference sequence). V was trimmed by 2 bases and J by 1 base, leaving 11 bases between them. This CDR3 is built from 15 residues. For the CDR3, the DNA is TGTGCCAGCAGCTTATCGTACGGGGAGAACACTGAAGCTTTCTTT. This translates into CASSLSYGENTEAFF.

The chain carries TRBV6-5 and TRBJ1-2; a possible D gene is TRBD1 (6 bases). The germline gives CDR1 MNHEY, CDR2 SVGAGI. The CDR3 sequence is 13 residues long. V lost 4 bases, J lost 7 bases, and 13 bases lay in between. The CDR3 DNA follows: TGTGCCAGCAGTTGGGCGGGGGCCGGTGGCTACACCTTC. Its protein product is CASSWAGAGGYTF.

The chain uses TRBV28 and TRBJ1-4; 8 bases are a match to TRBD1. The germline gives CDR1 MDHEN, CDR2 SYDVKM. The CDR3 runs 13 residues. The junction had 3 bases not matched to a gene; V was cut back by 5 bases and J by 7 bases. For the CDR3, the DNA is TGTGCCAGCAGTACAGACAGGGGTGAAAAACTGTTTTTT. This gives the protein CASSTDRGEKLFF. Variable domain in full (rest from reference TRBV28 and TRBJ1-4): DVKVTQSSRYLVKRTGEKVFLECVQDMDHENMFWYRQDPGLGLRLIYFSYDVKMKEKGDIPEGYSVSREKKERFSLILESASTNQTSMYLCASSTDRGEKLFFGSGTQLSVL.

The J gene is TRBJ2-6, the V gene TRBV5-5; 7 nucleotides align to TRBD1. Trimming at V came to 0 bases and at J to 2 bases, leaving 8 bases not matched to a gene. Germline assignment: CDR1 SGHKS and CDR2 YYEKEE (reference sequence). The CDR3 is 18 amino acids. CDR3 loop: CASSLEFIGGAGANVLTF. In DNA, the CDR3 is TGTGCCAGCAGCTTGGAATTTATAGGGGGCGCTGGGGCCAACGTCCTGACTTTC.

This clone was recorded once. The chain is built from TRBV5-1 and TRBJ1-2; D is unresolved. The V and J ends lost 2 bases and 8 bases respectively, with 16 bases between them. Germline V gene sequence: CDR1 SGHRS, CDR2 YFSETQ. There are 14 residues in the CDR3. The CDR3 protein is CASSLTASPGGYTF. DNA for the CDR3: TGCGCCAGCAGCTTAACGGCCTCCCCGGGAGGCTACACCTTC. Filled out from reference TRBV5-1 and TRBJ1-2, the complete variable domain reads KAGVTQTPRYLIKTRGQQVTLSCSPISGHRSVSWYQQTPGQGLQFLFEYFSETQRNKGNFPGRFSGRQFSNSRSEMNVSTLELGDSALYLCASSLTASPGGYTFGSGTRLTVV.

V and J are TRBV7-2 and TRBJ2-5; TRBD2 matches at 7 bases. The CDR3 runs to 15 residues. The germline V gene has CDR1 SGHTA and CDR2 FQGNSA. Trimming took 4 bases from V and 5 from J; bases not matched to a gene: 10. CDR3 sequence (DNA): TGTGCCAGCAGCTCTGCTAGGGGAGGGCTGGAGACCCAGTACTTC. Translation: CASSSARGGLETQYF.